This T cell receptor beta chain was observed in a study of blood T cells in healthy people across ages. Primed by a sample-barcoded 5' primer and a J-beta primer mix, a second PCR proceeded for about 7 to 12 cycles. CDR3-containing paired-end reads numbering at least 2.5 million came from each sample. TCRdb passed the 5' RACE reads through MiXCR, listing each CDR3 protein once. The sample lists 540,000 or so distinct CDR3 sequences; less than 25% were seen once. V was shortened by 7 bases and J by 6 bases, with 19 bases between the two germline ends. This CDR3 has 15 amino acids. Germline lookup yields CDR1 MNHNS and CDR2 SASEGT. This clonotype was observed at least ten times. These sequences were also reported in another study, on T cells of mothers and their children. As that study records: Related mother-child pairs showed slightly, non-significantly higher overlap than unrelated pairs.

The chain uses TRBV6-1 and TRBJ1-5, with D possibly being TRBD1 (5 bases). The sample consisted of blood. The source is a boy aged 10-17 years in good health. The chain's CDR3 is CASTAGVGEGQPQHF. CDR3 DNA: TGTGCCAGCACCGCGGGGGTAGGGGAAGGTCAGCCCCAGCATTTT.